This T cell receptor (beta chain) is drawn from a study of cytomegalovirus exposure and HLA in healthy donors. The PCR was carried out with 60 Vbeta primers and 13 Jbeta primers. Sequenced by immunoSEQ multiplex PCR; TCRdb stores in-frame clones only, minus some. There are roughly 200,000 clones in the sample; approximately 85% occur only once, and about 2.5% lies in the top ten. This clonotype was sampled from a woman aged 45-65 years in good health and CMV-seronegative. Sequencing input: PBMCs.

DNA for the CDR3: TGTGCCAGCAGTTTAGCGGGACTGGTAAGAGATACGCAGTATTTT. Translation gives CASSLAGLVRDTQYF. The rearrangement links TRBV7-3 to TRBJ2-3, with 8 bases lining up with TRBD2. This CDR3 comprises 15 residues. Germline trimming cut 6 bases from V and 5 bases from J; bases unmatched to any gene: 10. Looked up from germline, CDR1 is SGHTA and CDR2 is FQGTGA.